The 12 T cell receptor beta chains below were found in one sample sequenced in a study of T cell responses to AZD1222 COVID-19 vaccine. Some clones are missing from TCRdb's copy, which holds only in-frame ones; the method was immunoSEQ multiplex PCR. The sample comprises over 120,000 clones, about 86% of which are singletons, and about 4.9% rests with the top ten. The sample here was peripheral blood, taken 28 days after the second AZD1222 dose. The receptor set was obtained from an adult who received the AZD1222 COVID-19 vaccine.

The CDR3 loop reads CASSLKTSGGAGDTQYF. The CDR3 DNA reads TGTGCCAGCAGCTTAAAGACTAGCGGGGGGGCTGGGGATACGCAGTATTTT. This chain joins TRBV7-2 and TRBJ2-3, with 14 bases that match TRBD2. This CDR3 contains 17 residues. V trimming: 2 bases; J trimming: 6 bases; junction bases outside the gene matches: 7. CDR1 and CDR2 from the germline V gene are SGHTA and FQGNSA.

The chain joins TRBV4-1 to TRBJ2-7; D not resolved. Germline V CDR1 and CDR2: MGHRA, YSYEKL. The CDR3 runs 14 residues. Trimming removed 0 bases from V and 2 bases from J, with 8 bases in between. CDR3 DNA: TGCGCCAGCAGCCAAGATTTAGTAACCTACGAGCAGTACTTC. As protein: CASSQDLVTYEQYF.

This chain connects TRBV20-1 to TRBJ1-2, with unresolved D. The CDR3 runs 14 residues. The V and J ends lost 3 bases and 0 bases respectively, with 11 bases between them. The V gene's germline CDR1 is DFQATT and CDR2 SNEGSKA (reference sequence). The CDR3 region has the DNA TGCAGTGCTAGTGGATACATAGCTAACTATGGCTACACCTTC. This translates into CSASGYIANYGYTF.

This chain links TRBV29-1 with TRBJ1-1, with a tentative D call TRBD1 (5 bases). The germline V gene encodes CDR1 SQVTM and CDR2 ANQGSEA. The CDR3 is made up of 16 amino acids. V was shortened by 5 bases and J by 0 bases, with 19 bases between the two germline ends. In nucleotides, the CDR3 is TGCAGCGTTACAGCGTTTTTGGCAGGGATGAACACTGAAGCTTTCTTT. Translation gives CSVTAFLAGMNTEAFF.

This CDR3 is CASSENVRDRPLTF. CDR3 bases: TGTGCCAGCAGTGAGAACGTCCGGGACCGCCCCCTGACCTTC. This chain joins TRBV6-1 and TRBJ1-2; TRBD1 might be the D (5 bases). V lost 3 bases, J lost 14 bases, and 22 bases lay in between. The germline gives CDR1 MNHNS, CDR2 SASEGT. This CDR3 region has 14 residues.

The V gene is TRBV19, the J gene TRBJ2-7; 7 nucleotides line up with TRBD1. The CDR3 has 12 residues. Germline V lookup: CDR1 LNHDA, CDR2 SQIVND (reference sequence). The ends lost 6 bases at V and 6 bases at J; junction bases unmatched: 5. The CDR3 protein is CASRGDSSEQYF. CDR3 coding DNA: TGTGCCAGTAGGGGGGACAGCTCCGAGCAGTACTTC. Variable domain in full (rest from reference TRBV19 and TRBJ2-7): DGGITQSPKYLFRKEGQNVTLSCEQNLNHDAMYWYRQDPGQGLRLIYYSQIVNDFQKGDIAEGYSVSREKKESFPLTVTSAQKNPTAFYLCASRGDSSEQYFGPGTRLTVT.

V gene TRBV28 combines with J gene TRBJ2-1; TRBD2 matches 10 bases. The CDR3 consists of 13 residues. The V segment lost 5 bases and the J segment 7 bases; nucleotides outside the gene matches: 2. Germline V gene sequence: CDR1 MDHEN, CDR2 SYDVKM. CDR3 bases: TGTGCCAGCAGTCTAGCGGGGGTGAATGAGCAGTTCTTC. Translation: CASSLAGVNEQFF.

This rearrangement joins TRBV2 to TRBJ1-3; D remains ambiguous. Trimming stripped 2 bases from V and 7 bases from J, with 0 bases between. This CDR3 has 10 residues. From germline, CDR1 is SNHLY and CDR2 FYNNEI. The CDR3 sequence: CASSENTIYF. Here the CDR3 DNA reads TGTGCCAGCAGTGAAAACACCATATATTTT.

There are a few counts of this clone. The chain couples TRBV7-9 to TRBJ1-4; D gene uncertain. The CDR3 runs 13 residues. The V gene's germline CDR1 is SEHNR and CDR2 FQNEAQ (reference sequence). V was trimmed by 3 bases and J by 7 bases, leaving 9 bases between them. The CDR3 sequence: CASSFGEFEKLFF. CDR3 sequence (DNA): TGTGCCAGCAGCTTCGGGGAGTTTGAAAAACTGTTTTTT.

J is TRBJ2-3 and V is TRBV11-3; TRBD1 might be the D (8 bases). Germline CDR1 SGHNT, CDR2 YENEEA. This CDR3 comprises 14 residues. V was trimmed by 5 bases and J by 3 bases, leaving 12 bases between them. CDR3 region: CASSPQGGTDTQYF. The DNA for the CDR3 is TGTGCCAGCAGCCCACAGGGGGGGACAGATACGCAGTATTTT.

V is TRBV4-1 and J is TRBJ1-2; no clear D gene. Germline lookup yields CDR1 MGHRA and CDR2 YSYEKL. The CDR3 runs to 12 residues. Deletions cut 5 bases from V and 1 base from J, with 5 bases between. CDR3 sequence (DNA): TGCGCCAGCAGCGGCAGTAACTATGGCTACACCTTC. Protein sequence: CASSGSNYGYTF.

The CDR3: CASSLVNPRNGYTF. The DNA of the CDR3 is TGTGCCAGCAGCTTAGTCAACCCCCGGAATGGCTACACCTTC. J is TRBJ1-2 and V is TRBV7-9; D call uncertain. Germline values: CDR1 SEHNR, CDR2 FQNEAQ (reference sequence). V was clipped by 1 base and J by 6 bases, with 12 bases between them. The CDR3 has 14 amino acids.